The clone carrying this T cell receptor beta chain has ten or more counts. TCRdb reprocessed the PCR reads via MiXCR and lists one record per CDR3 protein. This table holds 600,000 to 650,000 distinct CDR3 sequences, 20% found once. This sample was taken from a study of molecular identifiers for immune sequencing clone quantification. Sorted inputs of about 19,000 to 1,000,000 cells, with 10%, 30% or 50% RNA, yielded naive CD8 libraries. The receptor was isolated from a human donor in good health. Some libraries in this study had Jurkat cell RNA spiked in. Sequencing input: naive CD8+ T cells from blood, with Jurkat cell RNA spiked in. The sample's subset: FACS-sorted CD8+CD4-CCR7+CD45RA+ naive T cells.

The CDR3 nucleotides are TGCGCCAGCGGGAGGACTAGCGGCGAGCAGTACTTC. It specifies CASGRTSGEQYF. This chain connects TRBV5-1 to TRBJ2-7, with TRBD2 identical over 10 bases. CDR3 size: 12 residues. Germline V lookup: CDR1 SGHRS, CDR2 YFSETQ. The J segment lost 6 bases and the V segment lost 7 bases, leaving 4 bases of the junction unmatched.